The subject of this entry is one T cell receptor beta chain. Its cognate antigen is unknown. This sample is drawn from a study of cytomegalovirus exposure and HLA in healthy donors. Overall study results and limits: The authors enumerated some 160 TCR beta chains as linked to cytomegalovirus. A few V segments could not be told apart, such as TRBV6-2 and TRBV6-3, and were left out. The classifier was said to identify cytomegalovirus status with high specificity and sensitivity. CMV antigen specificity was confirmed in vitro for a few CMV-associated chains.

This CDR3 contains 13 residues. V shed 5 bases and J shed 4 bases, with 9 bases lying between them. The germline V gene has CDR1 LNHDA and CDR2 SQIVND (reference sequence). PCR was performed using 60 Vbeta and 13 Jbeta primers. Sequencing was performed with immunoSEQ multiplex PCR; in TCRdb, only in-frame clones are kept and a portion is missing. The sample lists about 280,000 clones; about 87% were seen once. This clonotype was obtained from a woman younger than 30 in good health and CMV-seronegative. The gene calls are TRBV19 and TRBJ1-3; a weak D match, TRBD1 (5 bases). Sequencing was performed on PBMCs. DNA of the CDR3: TGTGCCAGTAGTGCTTACAGGGGAAACACCATATATTTT. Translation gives CASSAYRGNTIYF.